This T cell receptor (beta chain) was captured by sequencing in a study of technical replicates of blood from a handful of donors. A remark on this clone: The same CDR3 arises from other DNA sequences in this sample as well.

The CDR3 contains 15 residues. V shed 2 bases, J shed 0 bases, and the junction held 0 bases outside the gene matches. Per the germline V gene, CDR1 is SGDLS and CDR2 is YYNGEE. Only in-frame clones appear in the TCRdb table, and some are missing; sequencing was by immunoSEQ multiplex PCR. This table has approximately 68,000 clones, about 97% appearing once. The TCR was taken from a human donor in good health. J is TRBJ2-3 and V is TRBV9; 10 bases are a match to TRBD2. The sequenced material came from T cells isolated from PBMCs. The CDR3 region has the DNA TGTGCCAGCAGCGTGACTAGCGGGAGCACAGATACGCAGTATTTT. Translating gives CASSVTSGSTDTQYF.